The clone carrying this TCR beta chain was recorded many times. The target antigen is unknown. 5'RACE template switching produced TCR cDNA carrying a universal primer site and UMIs. From the 5' RACE reads, TCRdb called clonotypes with MiXCR, one entry per CDR3 protein. The sample records 400,000 or so distinct CDR3 sequences, roughly 12% being singletons. The record originates from a study of T cells after yellow fever vaccination. Study conclusions and caveats: Clonotypes appearing in both CD4 and CD8 compartments existed, and their share was small. Re-detected after boosting: most primary clones, 96% of CD4 and 88% of CD8. FACS-sorted repertoires could harbor abundant contaminating bulk-population clonotypes.

The CDR3 is 15 amino acids. Germline V lookup: CDR1 KGHDR, CDR2 SFDVKD. V was cut by 0 bases and J by 2 bases, with 10 bases left in between. This receptor was obtained from a man between 18 and 35 years old who received the YFV17D yellow fever vaccine. This sample comprised PBMCs, obtained on the day of the first yellow fever vaccination. The chain joins TRBV24-1 to TRBJ2-7; a possible D gene is TRBD2 (5 bases). In DNA form, the CDR3 reads TGTGCCACCAGTGATTTGCAGACGGGGACCTACGAGCAGTACGTC. Residues: CATSDLQTGTYEQYV.